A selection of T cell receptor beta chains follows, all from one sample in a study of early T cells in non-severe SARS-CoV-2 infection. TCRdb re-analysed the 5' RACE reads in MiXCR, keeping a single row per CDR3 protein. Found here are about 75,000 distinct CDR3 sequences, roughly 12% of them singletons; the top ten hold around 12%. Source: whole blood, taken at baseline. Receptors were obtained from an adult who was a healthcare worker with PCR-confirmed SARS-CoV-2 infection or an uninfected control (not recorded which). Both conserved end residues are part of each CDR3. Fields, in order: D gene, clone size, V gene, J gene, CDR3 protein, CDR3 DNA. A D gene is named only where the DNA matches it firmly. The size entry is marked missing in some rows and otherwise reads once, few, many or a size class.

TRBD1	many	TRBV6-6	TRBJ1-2	CASRLPGQGVVGYTF	TGTGCCAGCAGACTTCCGGGACAGGGGGTTGTAGGCTACACCTTC
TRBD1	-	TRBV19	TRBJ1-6	CASKTGVANSPLHF	TGTGCCAGCAAGACAGGGGTGGCCAATTCACCCCTCCACTTT
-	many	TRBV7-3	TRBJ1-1	CASSFSENTEAFF	TGTGCCAGCAGCTTCTCGGAGAACACTGAAGCTTTCTTT
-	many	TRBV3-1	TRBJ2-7	CASSQTRAYEQYF	TGTGCCAGCAGCCAGACTAGAGCCTACGAGCAGTACTTC
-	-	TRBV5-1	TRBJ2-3	CASSPGLRPHPDTQYF	TGCGCCAGCAGCCCAGGACTCCGTCCCCATCCAGATACGCAGTATTTT
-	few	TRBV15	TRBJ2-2	CATSRDKGDTGELFF	TGTGCCACCAGCAGAGATAAGGGGGACACCGGGGAGCTGTTTTTT
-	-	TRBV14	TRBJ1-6	CASSRRTSSPLHF	TGTGCCAGCAGCCGACGGACGAGTTCACCCCTCCACTTT
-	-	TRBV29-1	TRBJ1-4	CSGGERDEKLFF	TGCAGCGGAGGAGAGAGGGACGAAAAACTGTTTTTT
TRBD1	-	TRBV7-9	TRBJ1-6	CASSLGAGGNSPLHF	TGTGCCAGCAGCTTAGGGGCAGGGGGTAATTCACCCCTCCACTTT
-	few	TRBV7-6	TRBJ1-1	CASSLNINAEAFF	TGTGCCAGCAGCCTTAATATTAACGCTGAAGCTTTCTTT
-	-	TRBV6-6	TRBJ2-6	CASHSRSGANVLTF	TGTGCCAGCCACTCCCGGTCTGGGGCCAACGTCCTGACTTTC
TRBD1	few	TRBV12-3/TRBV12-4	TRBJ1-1	CASIPGQGSMNTEAFF	TGTGCCAGCATTCCCGGACAGGGAAGTATGAACACTGAAGCTTTCTTT
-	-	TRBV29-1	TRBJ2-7	CSVATAHEQYF	TGCAGCGTTGCTACTGCCCACGAGCAGTACTTC
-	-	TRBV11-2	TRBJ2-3	CASSLRGAGGTQYF	TGTGCCAGCAGCTTAAGGGGGGCGGGCGGTACGCAGTATTTT
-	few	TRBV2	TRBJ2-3	CASSTGHGGTDTQYF	TGTGCCAGCTCGACGGGCCACGGTGGGACAGATACGCAGTATTTT
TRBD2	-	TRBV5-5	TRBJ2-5	CASSPGGTSGQETQYF	TGTGCCAGCAGCCCCGGGGGAACTAGCGGGCAAGAGACCCAGTACTTC
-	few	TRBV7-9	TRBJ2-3	CASSFPTQRGDTQYF	TGTGCCAGCAGCTTCCCTACTCAGAGAGGGGATACGCAGTATTTT
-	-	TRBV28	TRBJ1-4	CASSFDLTREKLFF	TGTGCCAGCAGCTTCGACCTAACCCGGGAAAAACTGTTTTTT
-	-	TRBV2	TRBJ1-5	CASWGDSNQPQHF	TGTGCCAGCTGGGGGGATAGCAATCAGCCCCAGCATTTT
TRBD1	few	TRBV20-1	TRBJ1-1	CSARTDRGAFF	TGCAGTGCTAGAACAGACAGGGGAGCTTTCTTT
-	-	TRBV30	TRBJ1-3	CAWSATGGPGNTIYF	TGTGCCTGGAGTGCCACGGGCGGGCCTGGAAACACCATATATTTT